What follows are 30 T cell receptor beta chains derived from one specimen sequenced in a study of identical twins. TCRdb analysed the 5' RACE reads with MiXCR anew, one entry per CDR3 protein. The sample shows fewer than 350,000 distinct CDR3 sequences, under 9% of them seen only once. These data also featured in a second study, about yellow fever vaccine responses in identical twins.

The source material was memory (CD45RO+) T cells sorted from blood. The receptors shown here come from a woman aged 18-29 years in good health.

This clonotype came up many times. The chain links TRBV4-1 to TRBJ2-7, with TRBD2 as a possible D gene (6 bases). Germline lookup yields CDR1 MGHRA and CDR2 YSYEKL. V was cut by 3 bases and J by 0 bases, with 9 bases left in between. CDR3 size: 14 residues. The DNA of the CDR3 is TGCGCCAGCAGCCAGCGGGACGGCTCCTACGAGCAGTACTTC. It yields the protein CASSQRDGSYEQYF.

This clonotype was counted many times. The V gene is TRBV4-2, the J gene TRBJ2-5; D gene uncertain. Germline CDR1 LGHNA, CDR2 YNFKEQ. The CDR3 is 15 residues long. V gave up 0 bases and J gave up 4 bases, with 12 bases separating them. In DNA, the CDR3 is TGTGCCAGCAGCCAAGATTTTCTGGGTAGAGAGACCCAGTACTTC. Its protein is CASSQDFLGRETQYF.

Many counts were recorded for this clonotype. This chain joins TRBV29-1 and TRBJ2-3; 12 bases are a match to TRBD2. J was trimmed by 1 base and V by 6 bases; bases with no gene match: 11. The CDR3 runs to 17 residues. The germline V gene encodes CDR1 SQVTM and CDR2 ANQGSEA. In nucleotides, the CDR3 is TGCAGCGTGGGGACTAGCGGGCGCGGCTGGGGCACAGATACGCAGTATTTT. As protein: CSVGTSGRGWGTDTQYF.

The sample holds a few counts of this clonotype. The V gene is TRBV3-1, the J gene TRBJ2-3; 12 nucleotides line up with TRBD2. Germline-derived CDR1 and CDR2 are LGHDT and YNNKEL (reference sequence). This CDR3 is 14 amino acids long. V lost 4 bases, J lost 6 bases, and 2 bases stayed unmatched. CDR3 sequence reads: CASSPGTSGDTQYF. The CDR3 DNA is TGTGCCAGCAGCCCCGGGACTAGCGGGGATACGCAGTATTTT.

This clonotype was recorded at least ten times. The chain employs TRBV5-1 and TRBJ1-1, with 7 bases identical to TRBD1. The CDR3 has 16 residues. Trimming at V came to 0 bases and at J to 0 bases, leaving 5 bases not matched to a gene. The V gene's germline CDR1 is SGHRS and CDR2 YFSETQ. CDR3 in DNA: TGCGCCAGCAGCTTGGCCCAGACAGGGCTGAACACTGAAGCTTTCTTT. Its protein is CASSLAQTGLNTEAFF.

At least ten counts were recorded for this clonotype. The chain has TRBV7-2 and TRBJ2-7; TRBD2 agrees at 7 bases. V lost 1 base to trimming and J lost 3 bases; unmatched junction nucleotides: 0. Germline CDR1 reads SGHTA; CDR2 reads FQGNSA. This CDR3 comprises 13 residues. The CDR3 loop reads CASSLVAGYEQYF. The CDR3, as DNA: TGTGCCAGCAGCTTAGTAGCGGGCTACGAGCAGTACTTC. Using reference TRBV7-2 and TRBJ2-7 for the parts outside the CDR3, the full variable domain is GAGVSQSPSNKVTEKGKDVELRCDPISGHTALYWYRQSLGQGLEFLIYFQGNSAPDKSGLPSDRFSAERTGGSVSTLTIQRTQQEDSAVYLCASSLVAGYEQYFGPGTRLTVT.

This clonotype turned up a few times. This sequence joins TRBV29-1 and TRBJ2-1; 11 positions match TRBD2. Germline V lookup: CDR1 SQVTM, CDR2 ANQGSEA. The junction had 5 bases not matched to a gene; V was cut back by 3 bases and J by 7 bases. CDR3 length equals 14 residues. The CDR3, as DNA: TGCAGCGTTGACCAACTAGCGGGAGTTAATGAGCAGTTCTTC. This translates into CSVDQLAGVNEQFF.

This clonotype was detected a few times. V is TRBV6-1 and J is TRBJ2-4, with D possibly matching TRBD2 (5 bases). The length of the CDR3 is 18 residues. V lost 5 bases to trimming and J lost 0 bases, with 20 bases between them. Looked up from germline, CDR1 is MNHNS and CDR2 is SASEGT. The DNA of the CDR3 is TGTGCCAGCAGTCAGACGGGATTCTCAACGCCAGCCAAAAACATTCAGTACTTC. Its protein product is CASSQTGFSTPAKNIQYF.

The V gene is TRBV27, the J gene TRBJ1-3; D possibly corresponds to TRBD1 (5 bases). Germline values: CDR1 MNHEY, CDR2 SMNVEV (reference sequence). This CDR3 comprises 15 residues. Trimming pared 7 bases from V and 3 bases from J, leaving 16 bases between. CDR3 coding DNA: TGTGCCAGCATGAAAGGGGCGGGGTTTGGAAACACCATATATTTT. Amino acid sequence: CASMKGAGFGNTIYF.

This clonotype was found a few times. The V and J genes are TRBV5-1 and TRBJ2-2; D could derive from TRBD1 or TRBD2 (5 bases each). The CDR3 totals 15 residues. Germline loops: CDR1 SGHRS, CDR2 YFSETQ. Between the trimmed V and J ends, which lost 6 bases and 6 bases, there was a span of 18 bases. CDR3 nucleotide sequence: TGCGCCAGCATTATCGGGACCCCGGGGTCCGGGGAGCTGTTTTTT. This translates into CASIIGTPGSGELFF.

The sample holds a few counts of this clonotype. The CDR3 nucleotides read TGCAGTGCTAGTCCAACAACAGCGCCAACCGGGGAGCTGTTTTTT. As protein: CSASPTTAPTGELFF. The chain couples TRBV20-1 to TRBJ2-2; D unresolved. CDR1 and CDR2 from the germline V gene are DFQATT and SNEGSKA (reference sequence). The CDR3 runs 15 residues. Trimming left V 3 bases short and J 5 bases short, with 16 bases between.

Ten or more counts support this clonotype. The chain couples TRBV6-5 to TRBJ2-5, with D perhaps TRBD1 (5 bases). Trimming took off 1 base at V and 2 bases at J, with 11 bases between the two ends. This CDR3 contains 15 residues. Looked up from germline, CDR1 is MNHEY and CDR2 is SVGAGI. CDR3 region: CASSYYRQGQETQYF. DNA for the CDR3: TGTGCCAGCAGTTACTATCGGCAGGGTCAAGAGACCCAGTACTTC.

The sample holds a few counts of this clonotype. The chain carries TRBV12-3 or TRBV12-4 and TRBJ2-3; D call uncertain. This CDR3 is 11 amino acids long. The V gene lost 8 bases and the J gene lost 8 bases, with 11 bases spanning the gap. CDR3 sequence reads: CASADRITQYF. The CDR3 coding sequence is TGTGCCAGCGCGGATCGGATTACGCAGTATTTT.

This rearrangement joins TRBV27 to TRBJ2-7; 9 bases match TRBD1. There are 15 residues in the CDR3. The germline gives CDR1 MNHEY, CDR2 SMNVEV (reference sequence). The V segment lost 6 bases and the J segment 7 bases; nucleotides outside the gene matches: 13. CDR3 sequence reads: CASSPRVQGAREQYF. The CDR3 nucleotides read TGTGCCAGCAGCCCCCGGGTACAGGGGGCGCGGGAGCAGTACTTC.

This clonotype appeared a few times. The DNA for the CDR3 is TGTGCCATCAGTGGGATGGGGCAGGGACAAGAGACCCAGTACTTC. Translated, it gives CAISGMGQGQETQYF. The chain couples TRBV10-3 to TRBJ2-5; possible D gene TRBD1, 5 bases. The V and J ends lost 4 bases and 2 bases respectively, with 14 bases between them. From germline, CDR1 is ENHRY and CDR2 SYGVKD. This CDR3 has 15 amino acids.

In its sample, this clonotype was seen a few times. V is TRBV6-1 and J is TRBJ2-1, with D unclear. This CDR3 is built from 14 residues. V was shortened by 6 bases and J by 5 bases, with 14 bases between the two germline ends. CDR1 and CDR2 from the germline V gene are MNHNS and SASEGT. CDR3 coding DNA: TGTGCCAGCAGCGGAACAGTTAGGGACAATGAGCAGTTCTTC. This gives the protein CASSGTVRDNEQFF.

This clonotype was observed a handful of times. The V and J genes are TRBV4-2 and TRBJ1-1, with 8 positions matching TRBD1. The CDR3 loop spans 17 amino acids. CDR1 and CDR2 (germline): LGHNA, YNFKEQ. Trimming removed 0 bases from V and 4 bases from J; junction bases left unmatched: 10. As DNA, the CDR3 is TGTGCCAGCAGCCAAGATGGGCCAGGGGGCGGGAGCACTGAAGCTTTCTTT. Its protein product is CASSQDGPGGGSTEAFF.

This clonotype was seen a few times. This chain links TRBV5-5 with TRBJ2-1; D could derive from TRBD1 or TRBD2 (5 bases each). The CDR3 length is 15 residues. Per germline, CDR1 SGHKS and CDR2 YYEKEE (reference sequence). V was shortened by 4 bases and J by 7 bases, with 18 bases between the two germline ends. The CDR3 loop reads CASSVGGGGPNEQFF. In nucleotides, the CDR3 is TGTGCCAGCAGCGTAGGAGGTGGGGGTCCAAATGAGCAGTTCTTC.

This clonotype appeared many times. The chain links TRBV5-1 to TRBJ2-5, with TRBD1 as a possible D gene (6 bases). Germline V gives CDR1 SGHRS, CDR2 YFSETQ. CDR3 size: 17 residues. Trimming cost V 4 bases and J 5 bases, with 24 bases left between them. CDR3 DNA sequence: TGCGCCAGCAGCCCGGGTATAGCACAGGGTGGGTTGGAGACCCAGTACTTC. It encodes CASSPGIAQGGLETQYF.

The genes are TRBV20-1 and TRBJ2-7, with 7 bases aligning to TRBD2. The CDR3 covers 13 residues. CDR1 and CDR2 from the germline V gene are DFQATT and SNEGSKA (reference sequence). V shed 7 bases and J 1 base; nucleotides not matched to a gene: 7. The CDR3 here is CSVASGRSYEQYF. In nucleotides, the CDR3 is TGCAGTGTGGCTAGCGGTAGGTCCTACGAGCAGTACTTC.

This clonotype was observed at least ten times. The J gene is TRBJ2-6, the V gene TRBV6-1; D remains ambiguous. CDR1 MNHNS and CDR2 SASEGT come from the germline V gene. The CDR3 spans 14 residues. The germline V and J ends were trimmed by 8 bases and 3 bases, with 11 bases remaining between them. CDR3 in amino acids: CASSLGGGANVLTF. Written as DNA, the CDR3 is TGTGCCAGCTCCCTAGGTGGTGGGGCCAACGTCCTGACTTTC.

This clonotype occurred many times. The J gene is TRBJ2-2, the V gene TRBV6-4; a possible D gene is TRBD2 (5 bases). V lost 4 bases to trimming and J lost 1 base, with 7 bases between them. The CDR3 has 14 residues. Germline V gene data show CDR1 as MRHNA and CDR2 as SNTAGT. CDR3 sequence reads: CASSVSVNTGELFF. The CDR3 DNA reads TGTGCCAGCAGTGTTAGCGTGAACACCGGGGAGCTGTTTTTT.

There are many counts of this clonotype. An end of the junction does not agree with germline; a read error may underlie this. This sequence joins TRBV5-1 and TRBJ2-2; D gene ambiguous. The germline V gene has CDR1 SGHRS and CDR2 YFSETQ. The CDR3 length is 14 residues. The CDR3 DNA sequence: TGTGCCAGCAGTTTGGCGGTCAACACCGGGGAGCTGTTTTTT. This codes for CASSLAVNTGELFF.

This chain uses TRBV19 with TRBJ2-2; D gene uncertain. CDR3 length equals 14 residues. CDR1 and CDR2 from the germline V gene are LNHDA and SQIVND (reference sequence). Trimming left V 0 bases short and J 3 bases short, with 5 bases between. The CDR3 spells CASSIDLHTGELFF. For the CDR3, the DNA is TGTGCCAGTAGTATAGATCTCCACACCGGGGAGCTGTTTTTT.

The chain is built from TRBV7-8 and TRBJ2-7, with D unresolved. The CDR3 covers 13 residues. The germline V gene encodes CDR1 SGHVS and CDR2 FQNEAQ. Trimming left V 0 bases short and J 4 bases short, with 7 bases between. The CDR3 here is CASSLAGLYEQYV. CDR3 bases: TGTGCCAGCAGCTTAGCAGGGCTTTACGAGCAGTACGTC.

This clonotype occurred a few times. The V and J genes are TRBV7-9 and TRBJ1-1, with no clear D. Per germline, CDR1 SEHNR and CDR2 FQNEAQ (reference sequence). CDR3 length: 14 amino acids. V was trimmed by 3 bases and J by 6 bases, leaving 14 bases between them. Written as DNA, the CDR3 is TGTGCCAGCAGCTTGGACCCGAGAACGGCTGAAGCTTTCTTT. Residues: CASSLDPRTAEAFF.

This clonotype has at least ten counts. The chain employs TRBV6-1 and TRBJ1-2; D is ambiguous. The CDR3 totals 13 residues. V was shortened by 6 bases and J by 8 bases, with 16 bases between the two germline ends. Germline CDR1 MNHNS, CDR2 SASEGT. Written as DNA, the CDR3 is TGTGCCAGCAGAACCTCAGAACGGGGAGGCTACACCTTC. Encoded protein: CASRTSERGGYTF.

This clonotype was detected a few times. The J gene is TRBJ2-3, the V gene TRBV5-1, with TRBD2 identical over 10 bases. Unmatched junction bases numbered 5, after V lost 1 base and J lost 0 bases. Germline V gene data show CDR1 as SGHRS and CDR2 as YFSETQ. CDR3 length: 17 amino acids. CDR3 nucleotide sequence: TGCGCCAGCAGCTTGTCTAGCGGGGGCTCTAGCACAGATACGCAGTATTTT. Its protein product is CASSLSSGGSSTDTQYF.

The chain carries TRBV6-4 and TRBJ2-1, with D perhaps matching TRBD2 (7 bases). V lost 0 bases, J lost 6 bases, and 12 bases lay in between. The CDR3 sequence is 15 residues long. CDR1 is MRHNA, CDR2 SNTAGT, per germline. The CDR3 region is CASSDSVRGANEQFF. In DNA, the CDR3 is TGTGCCAGCAGTGACTCGGTCCGGGGGGCCAATGAGCAGTTCTTC.

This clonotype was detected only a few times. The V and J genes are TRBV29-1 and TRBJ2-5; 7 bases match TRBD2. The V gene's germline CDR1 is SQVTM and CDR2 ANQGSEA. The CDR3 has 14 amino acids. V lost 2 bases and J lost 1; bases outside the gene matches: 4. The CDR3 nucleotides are TGCAGCGTTGAATGGGCTAGCGGCCAAGAGACCCAGTACTTC. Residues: CSVEWASGQETQYF. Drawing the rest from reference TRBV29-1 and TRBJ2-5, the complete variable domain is SAVISQKPSRDICQRGTSLTIQCQVDSQVTMMFWYRQQPGQSLTLIATANQGSEATYESGFVIDKFPISRPNLTFSTLTVSNMSPEDSSIYLCSVEWASGQETQYFGPGTRLLVL.